This T cell receptor beta chain was identified in a study of beta chain features in type 1 diabetes. Ten or more counts support this clone. The antigen remains undetermined. V lost 5 bases to trimming and J lost 1 base; unmatched junction nucleotides: 11. The germline CDR1 and CDR2 sequences are MDHEN and SYDVKM. The CDR3 sequence is 17 residues long. The authors reverse transcribed all of the isolated RNA, so sequencing captured expressed TCRB transcripts. The study sequenced naive, central memory and regulatory T cell samples to an average of approximately 4 million reads. Repertoires were generated with immunoSEQ multiplex PCR, while TCRdb's copy carries only in-frame clones and drops some. The sample lists 250,000 to 300,000 clones, around 7.8% occurring once. Study-wide findings and caveats: In every one of the four CD4+ subsets, TCRB CDR3s were moderately but significantly shorter in Type 1 diabetes patients.

The chain carries TRBV28 and TRBJ1-5; 7 nucleotides agree with TRBD1. Material: central memory CD4+ T cells from blood. This receptor was obtained from a young woman in good health. The CDR3 DNA reads TGTGCCAGCAGTCCTATTGGCCGGACAGGAAGCAATCAGCCCCAGCATTTT. Amino acid sequence: CASSPIGRTGSNQPQHF. Full variable domain (rest looked up from reference TRBV28 and TRBJ1-5): DVKVTQSSRYLVKRTGEKVFLECVQDMDHENMFWYRQDPGLGLRLIYFSYDVKMKEKGDIPEGYSVSREKKERFSLILESASTNQTSMYLCASSPIGRTGSNQPQHFGDGTRLSIL.